Listed here are 31 T cell receptor beta chains from one sample, sequenced in a study of regulatory T cells in long-lasting Graves disease (TCRdb year 2021). Library generation was performed with multiplex PCR. Sequenced on an Illumina HiSeq 4000. To build TCR beta libraries, CDR3 regions were amplified by Arm-PCR using iRepertoire HTBI primers. Clones were called with MiXCR by TCRdb after fastp trimmed the public reads at Q25, and only in-frame beta chains were retained. Rows matching on CDR3 protein sequence are summarized as one entry with the most common DNA and genes. The sample profile shows about 300,000 distinct CDR3 sequences; 18% of them were found once. The ten biggest clones cover roughly 35% of the sample. The time point label for this specimen denotes: newly diagnosed GD, antithyroid drugs for less than 3 months. For both TCR sequencing and RNA sequencing, RNA was extracted from PBMCs in TRIzol.

Sequences were derived from peripheral blood mononuclear cells (PBMCs), sampled at new diagnosis, from a patient treated with antithyroid drugs. The receptors come from a female donor with Graves disease.

This clonotype has at least ten counts. V gene TRBV6-1 combines with J gene TRBJ2-1; the D is unclear. V was trimmed by 5 bases and J by 5 bases, leaving 13 bases between them. The germline V gene encodes CDR1 MNHNS and CDR2 SASEGT. This CDR3 is 14 amino acids long. The CDR3 nucleotides are TGTGCCAGCAGTCGAAGGACGGCTCACAATGAGCAGTTCTTC. This codes for CASSRRTAHNEQFF.

This clonotype was detected many times. The chain has TRBV20-1 and TRBJ1-2; D ambiguous. The CDR3 is made up of 14 amino acids. Trimming pared 6 bases from V and 8 bases from J, leaving 22 bases between. Germline CDR1 is DFQATT and CDR2 is SNEGSKA (reference sequence). CDR3 region: CSAPLVVGSGGYTF. The CDR3 DNA follows: TGCAGTGCCCCACTTGTGGTCGGCAGCGGGGGCTACACCTTC.

V usage is TRBV27 and J usage is TRBJ2-1; the match to TRBD1 covers 9 bases. CDR1 MNHEY and CDR2 SMNVEV come from the germline V gene (reference sequence). The CDR3 consists of 16 residues. The junction had 9 bases not matched to a gene; V was cut back by 5 bases and J by 4 bases. CDR3 nucleotides: TGTGCCAGCAGTCCCTCCGGGACAGGGTATTACAATGAGCAGTTCTTC. Translation: CASSPSGTGYYNEQFF.

This clonotype has at least ten counts. The chain recombines TRBV2 with TRBJ2-7; the match to TRBD2 covers 7 bases. The CDR3 spans 15 residues. CDR1 is SNHLY, CDR2 FYNNEI, per germline. J lost 0 bases, V lost 1 base, and 3 bases had no gene match. CDR3 protein: CASSEEAGSSYEQYF. CDR3 nucleotide sequence: TGTGCCAGCAGTGAAGAAGCGGGAAGCTCCTACGAGCAGTACTTC.

This clonotype has at least ten counts. The chain carries TRBV30 and TRBJ2-2, with unresolved D. With 3 bases removed from V and 8 bases from J, the gap between germline ends came to 7 bases. This CDR3 region has 11 residues. CDR1 is GTSNPN, CDR2 SVGIG, per germline (reference sequence). The CDR3: CAWRYTGELFF. The CDR3 nucleotides read TGTGCCTGGAGATATACTGGGGAGCTGTTTTTT.

This clonotype was seen repeatedly, ten times or more. This sequence joins TRBV24-1 and TRBJ2-1, with TRBD2 matching over 14 bases. Germline assignment: CDR1 KGHDR and CDR2 SFDVKD. Losses at the gene ends were 4 bases for V and 3 bases for J; bases not matched to a gene: 4. This CDR3 region has 17 residues. CDR3 DNA: TGTGCCACCAGTGACGGACTAGCGGGAGGATTCTACAATGAGCAGTTCTTC. It codes for CATSDGLAGGFYNEQFF.

CDR3 in amino acids: CASSSGLSSHNEQFF. Here the CDR3 DNA reads TGTGCCAGTAGTAGTGGTTTGAGTTCACACAATGAGCAGTTCTTC. This chain connects TRBV7-9 to TRBJ2-1; D unresolved. V was shortened by 9 bases and J by 5 bases, with 20 bases between the two germline ends. The CDR3 loop spans 15 amino acids. CDR1 is SEHNR and CDR2 is FQNEAQ in the germline V gene (reference sequence).

The gene calls are TRBV19 and TRBJ2-7; 7 positions agree with TRBD1. V was pared by 4 bases and J by 3 bases, with 3 bases of the junction left unmatched. Germline CDR1 is LNHDA and CDR2 is SQIVND (reference sequence). This CDR3 has 13 amino acids. CDR3: CASSNRQGYEQYF. In DNA form, the CDR3 reads TGTGCCAGTAGTAATCGACAGGGCTACGAGCAGTACTTC.

A remark on this clonotype: A much larger clone lies a single base off, so this may be a read error. The CDR3 sequence is CSVAPGSSQPQHF. The CDR3, as DNA: TGCAGCGTAGCCCCGGGGAGCAGTCAGCCCCAGCATTTT. This chain links TRBV29-1 with TRBJ1-5; no clear D gene. This CDR3 is built from 13 residues. Per germline, CDR1 SQVTM and CDR2 ANQGSEA.

This clonotype showed up many times. This sequence joins TRBV5-1 and TRBJ2-7, with 13 bases matching TRBD2. CDR3 length equals 18 residues. Germline assignment: CDR1 SGHRS and CDR2 YFSETQ. Losses at the gene ends were 3 bases for V and 0 bases for J; bases not matched to a gene: 9. CDR3 region: CASSYPGLAGPFSYEQYF. The CDR3 DNA reads TGCGCCAGCAGCTATCCGGGACTAGCGGGACCCTTCTCCTACGAGCAGTACTTC.

This clonotype was seen ten or more times. The chain employs TRBV19 and TRBJ2-3; D uncertain. V was trimmed by 2 bases and J by 3 bases, leaving 12 bases between them. The CDR3 has 15 amino acids. In germline, CDR1 is LNHDA, CDR2 SQIVND (reference sequence). The CDR3: CASSIRGGGTDTQYF. The DNA for the CDR3 is TGTGCCAGTAGTATACGAGGCGGCGGTACAGATACGCAGTATTTT.

This chain links TRBV12-3 or TRBV12-4 with TRBJ2-2; 11 positions agree with TRBD2. The CDR3 is made up of 16 amino acids. V gave up 5 bases and J gave up 8 bases; unmatched junction bases: 10. CDR3 nucleotides: TGTGCCAGCAGTCCAGAACTAGCGGGGGTTGAAGGGGAGCTGTTTTTT. It is translated as CASSPELAGVEGELFF.

V and J are TRBV6-2 or TRBV6-3 and TRBJ2-2; 8 bases are a match to TRBD2. CDR3 length equals 15 residues. CDR1 is MNHEY, CDR2 SVGEGT, per germline. V lost 6 bases to trimming and J lost 3 bases; unmatched junction nucleotides: 6. This CDR3 reads CASRVREADTGELFF. CDR3 DNA: TGTGCCAGCAGGGTGCGGGAGGCCGACACCGGGGAGCTGTTTTTT.

This clonotype was found many times. The chain links TRBV9 to TRBJ2-3; D unresolved. The CDR3 spans 14 residues. Germline CDR1 is SGDLS and CDR2 is YYNGEE. Trimming removed 0 bases at V and 4 bases at J, with 9 bases between. The CDR3 region is CASSVDPPPDTQYF. CDR3 nucleotides: TGTGCCAGCAGCGTAGACCCCCCCCCAGATACGCAGTATTTT.

This clonotype has a count of ten or more. The V call is TRBV19, the J call TRBJ2-1; D is unclear. Germline V gives CDR1 LNHDA, CDR2 SQIVND (reference sequence). The CDR3 totals 14 residues. V lost 2 bases, J lost 7 bases, and 12 bases lay in between. The CDR3 nucleotides are TGTGCCAGTAGTATATTATACCAATGGAATGAGCAGTTCTTC. It translates to CASSILYQWNEQFF. Full variable domain (missing parts from reference TRBV19 and TRBJ2-1): DGGITQSPKYLFRKEGQNVTLSCEQNLNHDAMYWYRQDPGQGLRLIYYSQIVNDFQKGDIAEGYSVSREKKESFPLTVTSAQKNPTAFYLCASSILYQWNEQFFGPGTRLTVL.

On this clonotype itself: Being one base from a much bigger clone, this may be a read error. V gene TRBV20-1 combines with J gene TRBJ2-3; D unclear. CDR3 length: 12 amino acids. Germline V CDR1 and CDR2: DFQATT, SNEGSKA (reference sequence). CDR3 coding DNA: TGCAGTGTCAGTCCCGAGATAGATACGCAGTGTTTT. It specifies CSVSPEIDTQCF.

This clonotype was found a few times. This chain connects TRBV19 to TRBJ2-3; 9 bases are shared with TRBD2. Germline V gene sequence: CDR1 LNHDA, CDR2 SQIVND (reference sequence). The V and J ends lost 4 bases and 2 bases, in that order; junction bases with no gene match: 4. There are 15 residues in the CDR3. CDR3 bases: TGTGCCAGTAGTAGACTAGCGGACACCACAGATACGCAGTATTTT. Translating it yields CASSRLADTTDTQYF.

The chain joins TRBV6-1 to TRBJ2-4; maybe TRBD2 (5 bases). Trimming shortened V by 6 bases and J by 15 bases, and 15 bases separated the two germline ends. Germline lookup yields CDR1 MNHNS and CDR2 SASEGT. The CDR3 loop spans 11 amino acids. The DNA for the CDR3 is TGTGCCAGCAGAACGGAGGTTTTTGGGTACTTC. Residues: CASRTEVFGYF.

This clonotype has a count of ten or more. The chain has TRBV29-1 and TRBJ1-2, with D hard to call. This CDR3 spans 13 amino acids. Germline V gene sequence: CDR1 SQVTM, CDR2 ANQGSEA. The V and J ends lost 5 bases and 4 bases respectively, with 14 bases between them. CDR3 DNA sequence: TGCAGCGTTTGGACCGCAAACTCCTATGGCTACACCTTC. Amino acids: CSVWTANSYGYTF.

This clonotype was observed a few times. Possible read error: a much larger clone is one base away. The rearrangement links TRBV19 to TRBJ2-5; 7 positions match TRBD1. V trimming: 0 bases; J trimming: 7 bases; junction bases outside the gene matches: 11. There are 16 residues in the CDR3. Per germline, CDR1 LNHDA and CDR2 SQIVND (reference sequence). The CDR3 protein is CASSIEHRGLRGTQYF. As DNA, the CDR3 is TGTGCCAGTAGTATAGAACATAGGGGGCTCCGAGGGACCCAGTACTTC.

This clonotype has a count of ten or more. V and J are TRBV20-1 and TRBJ2-2, with 9 bases matching TRBD2. V lost 0 bases and J lost 4; bases outside the gene matches: 12. CDR3 length: 18 amino acids. Germline V gene lookup returns CDR1 DFQATT and CDR2 SNEGSKA (reference sequence). CDR3 coding DNA: TGCAGTGCTAGAGATGATCTGGACAGCGGGAGGCCCACCGGGGAGCTGTTTTTT. Protein sequence: CSARDDLDSGRPTGELFF.

This clonotype was seen at least ten times. The chain carries TRBV19 and TRBJ1-2; D not certain. Trimming pared 6 bases from V and 4 bases from J, leaving 9 bases between. CDR1 and CDR2 (germline): LNHDA, SQIVND (reference sequence). The length of the CDR3 is 12 residues. The CDR3 sequence is CASRREVYGYTF. Written as DNA, the CDR3 is TGTGCCAGTAGGCGCGAGGTCTATGGCTACACCTTC.

Concerning this clonotype: A far larger clone is one nucleotide away, so this likely arose from a read error. The V gene is TRBV11-2, the J gene TRBJ1-1, with TRBD1 as a possible D gene (5 bases). Germline assignment: CDR1 SGHAT and CDR2 FQNNGV. V lost 6 bases, J lost 3 bases, and 14 bases lay in between. The CDR3 is 14 amino acids. The CDR3 nucleotides read TGTGCCAGCAGTGCCAAGGAACAGGACACTGAAGCTTTCTTT. Translating it yields CASSAKEQDTEAFF.

This clonotype was seen at least ten times. This chain uses TRBV11-3 with TRBJ1-4; no firm D call. The CDR3 has 13 residues. The germline V gene encodes CDR1 SGHNT and CDR2 YENEEA. V was pared by 3 bases and J by 3 bases, with 5 bases between. The CDR3 loop reads CASSLGANEKLFF. In nucleotides, the CDR3 is TGTGCCAGCAGCTTGGGAGCTAATGAAAAACTGTTTTTT.

The CDR3 DNA is TGTGCCAGCAGCCAAGTAGTTTCCGAGCAGTTCTTC. Residues: CASSQVVSEQFF. V is TRBV2 and J is TRBJ2-1; D unresolved. Looked up from germline, CDR1 is SNHLY and CDR2 is FYNNEI. V lost 6 bases, J lost 10 bases, and 13 bases lay in between. The CDR3 consists of 12 residues.

In this sample, this clonotype turned up many times. V gene TRBV9 combines with J gene TRBJ1-2, with 7 bases fitting TRBD1. The V segment lost 3 bases and the J segment 7 bases; nucleotides outside the gene matches: 18. Germline CDR1 is SGDLS and CDR2 is YYNGEE. CDR3 size: 17 residues. CDR3 nucleotide sequence: TGTGCCAGCAGCGGGACTCGTGGGGACAGCCGAAGAGGTGGCTACACCTTC. Translating it yields CASSGTRGDSRRGGYTF.

This chain links TRBV5-1 with TRBJ2-7; 11 nucleotides line up with TRBD1. The ends lost 6 bases at V and 5 bases at J; junction bases unmatched: 7. CDR3 length: 14 amino acids. The V gene's germline CDR1 is SGHRS and CDR2 YFSETQ. In DNA, the CDR3 is TGCGCCAGCACGCCGGGACAGGGGGAGAACGAGCAGTACTTC. This codes for CASTPGQGENEQYF.

The rearrangement uses TRBV20-1 and TRBJ2-7; 9 nucleotides agree with TRBD2. The J segment lost 2 bases and the V segment lost 6 bases, leaving 11 bases of the junction unmatched. The CDR3 spans 15 residues. From germline, CDR1 is DFQATT and CDR2 SNEGSKA (reference sequence). CDR3 in DNA: TGCAGTGCCTCCCTCGGCGGGAGGGCCCCCTACGAGCAGTACTTC. It is translated as CSASLGGRAPYEQYF.

This clonotype was observed many times. The chain couples TRBV7-9 to TRBJ2-1; 15 nucleotides match TRBD2. The V gene end was trimmed by 3 bases and the J gene end by 10 bases; junction bases not matched to a gene: 16. This CDR3 is built from 19 residues. In germline, CDR1 is SEHNR, CDR2 FQNEAQ (reference sequence). The CDR3, as DNA: TGTGCCAGCAGCTTCTGGGTGCAGCTTCCGGGACTAGCGGGAGGAGAGCAGTTCTTC. Its translation: CASSFWVQLPGLAGGEQFF.

This clonotype was counted at least ten times. The rearrangement links TRBV30 to TRBJ1-4; D perhaps matches TRBD1 (6 bases). Germline assignment: CDR1 GTSNPN and CDR2 SVGIG (reference sequence). CDR3 length: 15 residues. Trimming stripped 4 bases from V and 6 bases from J, with 18 bases between. In nucleotides, the CDR3 is TGTGCCTGGACCCCCCCACCGAGGGGGGATGAAAAACTGTTTTTT. It specifies CAWTPPPRGDEKLFF.

This clonotype was detected ten times or more. V is TRBV28 and J is TRBJ1-6; D uncertain. Trimming took off 4 bases at V and 0 bases at J, with 10 bases between the two ends. The CDR3 has 16 residues. Germline V gene data show CDR1 as MDHEN and CDR2 as SYDVKM. The CDR3 DNA reads TGTGCCAGCAGTTCATTTGGAGACTCCTATAATTCACCCCTCCACTTT. Protein sequence: CASSSFGDSYNSPLHF. Drawing the rest from reference TRBV28 and TRBJ1-6, the complete variable domain is DVKVTQSSRYLVKRTGEKVFLECVQDMDHENMFWYRQDPGLGLRLIYFSYDVKMKEKGDIPEGYSVSREKKERFSLILESASTNQTSMYLCASSSFGDSYNSPLHFGNGTRLTVT.